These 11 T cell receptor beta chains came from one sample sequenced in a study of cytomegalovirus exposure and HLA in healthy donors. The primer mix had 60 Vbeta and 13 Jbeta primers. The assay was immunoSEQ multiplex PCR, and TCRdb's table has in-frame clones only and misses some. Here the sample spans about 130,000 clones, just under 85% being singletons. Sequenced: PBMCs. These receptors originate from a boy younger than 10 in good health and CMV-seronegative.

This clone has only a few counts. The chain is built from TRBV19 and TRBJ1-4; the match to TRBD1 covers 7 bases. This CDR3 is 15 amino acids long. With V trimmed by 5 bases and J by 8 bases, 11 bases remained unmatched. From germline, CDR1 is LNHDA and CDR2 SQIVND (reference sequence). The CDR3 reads CASSAHEGGKEKLFF. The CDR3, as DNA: TGTGCCAGTAGTGCCCACGAAGGGGGCAAGGAAAAACTGTTTTTT.

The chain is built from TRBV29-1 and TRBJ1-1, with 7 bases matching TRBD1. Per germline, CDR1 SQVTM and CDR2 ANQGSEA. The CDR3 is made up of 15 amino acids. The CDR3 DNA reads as TGCACCGGCGGGGACAGTTCAGCCCTGGGCACTGAAGCTTTCTTT. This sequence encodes CTGGDSSALGTEAFF. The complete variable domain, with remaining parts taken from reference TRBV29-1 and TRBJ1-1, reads SAVISQKPSRDICQRGTSLTIQCQVDSQVTMMFWYRQQPGQSLTLIATANQGSEATYESGFVIDKFPISRPNLTFSTLTVSNMSPEDSSIYLCTGGDSSALGTEAFFGQGTRLTVV.

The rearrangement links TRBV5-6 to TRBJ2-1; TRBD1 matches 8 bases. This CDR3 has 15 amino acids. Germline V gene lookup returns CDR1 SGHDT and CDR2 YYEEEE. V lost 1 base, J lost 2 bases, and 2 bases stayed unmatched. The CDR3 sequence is CASSLRTGPYNEQFF. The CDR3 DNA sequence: TGTGCCAGCAGCTTGAGGACAGGGCCCTACAATGAGCAGTTCTTC.

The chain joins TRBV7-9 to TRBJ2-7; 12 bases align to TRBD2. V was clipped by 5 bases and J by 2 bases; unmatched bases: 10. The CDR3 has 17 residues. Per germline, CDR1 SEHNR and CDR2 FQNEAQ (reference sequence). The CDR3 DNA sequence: TGTGCCAGCAGCCCCTCCGGGACTAGCGGGTTTACCTACGAGCAGTACTTC. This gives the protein CASSPSGTSGFTYEQYF.

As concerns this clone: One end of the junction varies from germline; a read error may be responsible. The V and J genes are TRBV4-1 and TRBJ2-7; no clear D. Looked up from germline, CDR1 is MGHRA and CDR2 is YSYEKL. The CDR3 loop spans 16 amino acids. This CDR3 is CASSQDLERSSYEQYF. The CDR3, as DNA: TGTGCCAGCAGCCAAGATCTGGAAAGGAGCTCCTACGAGCAGTACTTC.

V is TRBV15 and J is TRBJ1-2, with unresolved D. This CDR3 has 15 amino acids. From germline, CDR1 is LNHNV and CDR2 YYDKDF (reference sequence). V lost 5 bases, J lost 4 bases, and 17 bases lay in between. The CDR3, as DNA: TGTGCCACCAGCCGGTCCCGTGCTGGAGCCTATGGCTACACCTTC. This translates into CATSRSRAGAYGYTF.

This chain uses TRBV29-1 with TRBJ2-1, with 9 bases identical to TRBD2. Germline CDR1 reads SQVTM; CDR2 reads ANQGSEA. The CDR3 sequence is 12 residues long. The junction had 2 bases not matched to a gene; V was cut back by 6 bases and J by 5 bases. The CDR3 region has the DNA TGCAGCGTCGGGACTAGCCACAATGAGCAGTTCTTC. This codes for CSVGTSHNEQFF.

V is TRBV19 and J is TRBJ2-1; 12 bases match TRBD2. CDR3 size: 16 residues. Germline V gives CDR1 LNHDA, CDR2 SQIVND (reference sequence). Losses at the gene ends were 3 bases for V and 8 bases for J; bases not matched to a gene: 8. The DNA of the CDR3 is TGTGCCAGTAGTATTTCTAGCGGGAGGGCCTTAGATGAGCAGTTCTTC. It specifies CASSISSGRALDEQFF.

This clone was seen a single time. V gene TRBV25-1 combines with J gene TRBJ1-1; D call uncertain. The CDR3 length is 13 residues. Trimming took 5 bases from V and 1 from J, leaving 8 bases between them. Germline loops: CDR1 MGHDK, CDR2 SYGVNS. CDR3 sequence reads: CASSLSRNTEAFF. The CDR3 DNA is TGTGCCAGCAGTCTCTCCAGGAACACTGAAGCTTTCTTT.

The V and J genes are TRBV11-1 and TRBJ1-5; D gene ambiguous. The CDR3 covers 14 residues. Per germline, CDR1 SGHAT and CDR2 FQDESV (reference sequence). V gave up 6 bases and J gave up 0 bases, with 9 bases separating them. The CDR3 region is CASSLGYSNQPQHF. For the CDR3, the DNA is TGTGCCAGCAGTCTCGGTTATAGCAATCAGCCCCAGCATTTT.

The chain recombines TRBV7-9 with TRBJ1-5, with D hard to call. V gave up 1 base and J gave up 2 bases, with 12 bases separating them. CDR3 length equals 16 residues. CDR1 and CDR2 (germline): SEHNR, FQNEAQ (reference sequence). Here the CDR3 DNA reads TGTGCCAGCAGCTTAGGAGGCGGCGGTCGCAATCAGCCCCAGCATTTT. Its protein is CASSLGGGGRNQPQHF. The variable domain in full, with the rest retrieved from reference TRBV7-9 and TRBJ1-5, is DTGVSQNPRHKITKRGQNVTFRCDPISEHNRLYWYRQTLGQGPEFLTYFQNEAQLEKSRLLSDRFSAERPKGSFSTLEIQRTEQGDSAMYLCASSLGGGGRNQPQHFGDGTRLSIL.